The TCR beta chain under discussion was sequenced for a study of cytomegalovirus exposure and HLA in healthy donors. Study background: Among approximately 390 genotyped donors, roughly 81% fell in the Caucasian-associated ancestry cluster. General study findings and limits: TCR beta chain V- and J-gene trimming was linked, in a later analysis, to a missense variant in DCLRE1C.

Vbeta (60) and Jbeta (13) primers were used in the PCR. TCRdb's table, derived via immunoSEQ multiplex PCR, lists solely in-frame clones and lacks some. Of 40,000 to 55,000 clones listed, roughly 75% are singletons. To note about this clone: Its antigen is unknown.

The TCR originated in a man between 25 and 39 years old in good health and CMV-seropositive. Sequenced: PBMCs.

The CDR3 sequence is CASSLSGEAFF. CDR3 bases: TGTGCCAGCAGCCTCAGCGGTGAAGCTTTCTTT. This chain uses TRBV6-1 with TRBJ1-1, with unresolved D. CDR1 is MNHNS and CDR2 is SASEGT in the germline V gene. Trimming took off 6 bases at V and 7 bases at J, with 9 bases between the two ends. This CDR3 region has 11 residues.